These T cell receptor beta chains were read from a single sample in a study of cytomegalovirus exposure and HLA in healthy donors. The data were produced by immunoSEQ multiplex PCR, yet TCRdb's version contains in-frame clones alone and is incomplete. The sample lists about 160,000 clones, 84% seen once, with around 6% in the top ten. The sequenced material came from PBMCs. The receptor source for this set is a man aged 45-65 years in good health and CMV-seropositive. Both conserved end residues are part of each CDR3. D genes are given only for firm matches. The listing skips clone size in some rows; elsewhere it reads once, few, many or a size class.

CDR3 DNA	CDR3 protein	D gene	J gene	clone size	V gene
TGTGCCAGCAGCTCACTAGCGGGAGCCAACAATGAGCAGTTCTTC	CASSSLAGANNEQFF	TRBD2	TRBJ2-1	-	TRBV7-9
TGTGCCAGCAGTGGTACAGGGTACTTTGAAGCTTTCTTT	CASSGTGYFEAFF	-	TRBJ1-1	-	TRBV6-1
TGCGCCAGCAGTCGGACTAGCGGGGGGGCAAACACCGGGGAGCTGTTTTTT	CASSRTSGGANTGELFF	TRBD2	TRBJ2-2	-	TRBV4-1
TGCGCCAGCAGACCTGCCGGGACAGAAATTAATTCACCCCTCCACTTT	CASRPAGTEINSPLHF	TRBD1	TRBJ1-6	few	TRBV5-1
TGTGCCAGCAGCGCCGACAGCCTCTATGGCTACACCTTC	CASSADSLYGYTF	-	TRBJ1-2	-	TRBV9
TGTGCCAGCAGCCCTACAGGGAATTTGGAGACCCAGTACTTC	CASSPTGNLETQYF	-	TRBJ2-5	-	TRBV28
TGTGCCAGCAGTTACAAGGGGCGACCAGATACGCAGTATTTT	CASSYKGRPDTQYF	-	TRBJ2-3	-	TRBV6-5
TGTGCCAGCAGTCCTAACCATTCCGATGGCTACACCTTC	CASSPNHSDGYTF	-	TRBJ1-2	-	TRBV27
TGTGCCAGCAGTGACCCTGCAGGGGGTGAAAAACTGTTTTTT	CASSDPAGGEKLFF	TRBD1	TRBJ1-4	-	TRBV6-1
TGTGCCATCAGCAGGGATCAAGAGACCCAGTACTTC	CAISRDQETQYF	-	TRBJ2-5	-	TRBV10-3
TGTGCCAGCAGCCAGGGGACCGCGGGGGATGGCTACACCTTC	CASSQGTAGDGYTF	-	TRBJ1-2	few	TRBV7-9
TGTGCCAGCAGCTTAGGGGGGCCCACAGATACGCAGTATTTT	CASSLGGPTDTQYF	-	TRBJ2-3	-	TRBV11-3
TGTGCCAGCAGCTTAGAGGCGGGGGGGGGCACAGATACGCAGTATTTT	CASSLEAGGGTDTQYF	TRBD2	TRBJ2-3	-	TRBV7-8
TGTGCCAGCAGCTTAGCCTCGGGGGGCGGCTACACCTTC	CASSLASGGGYTF	-	TRBJ1-2	-	TRBV7-6
TGTGCCAGCAGGGGCTATAAGGACAGTAACTATGGCTACACCTTC	CASRGYKDSNYGYTF	-	TRBJ1-2	-	TRBV2
TGTGCCAGCAGACGCGGGACTAGCGGGATCAATGAGCAGTTCTTC	CASRRGTSGINEQFF	TRBD2	TRBJ2-1	-	TRBV7-9
TGTGCCAGCAGCCTCGGGACTACTGGTGGCTACACCTTC	CASSLGTTGGYTF	-	TRBJ1-2	-	TRBV5-6
TGCGCCAGCAGCTTTCCCCTGACACCGGGACAACAAGAGACCCAGTACTTC	CASSFPLTPGQQETQYF	-	TRBJ2-5	-	TRBV5-1
TGTGCCAGCAGGGGACACACAAGGGCCAAAAACATTCAGTACTTC	CASRGHTRAKNIQYF	-	TRBJ2-4	-	TRBV6-5
TGTGCCTGGAGTGTGCCGGGCGGGGGAAACACCATATATTTT	CAWSVPGGGNTIYF	-	TRBJ1-3	-	TRBV30
TGTGCCAGCAGACCAGGGCCCCCTCACCAGCCCCAGCATTTT	CASRPGPPHQPQHF	-	TRBJ1-5	-	TRBV5-6
TGCGCCAGCAGGTCCGGGACAGGAGTCGAGGGGACTGAAGCTTTCTTT	CASRSGTGVEGTEAFF	TRBD1	TRBJ1-1	-	TRBV5-1
TGTGCCAGCAGCGCGGACAGGGGGGGGTTTAACTATGGCTACACCTTC	CASSADRGGFNYGYTF	TRBD1	TRBJ1-2	-	TRBV6-6
TGTGCCAGCAGCTTAGAGTGGGGGGTCTCTGGAAACACCATATATTTT	CASSLEWGVSGNTIYF	-	TRBJ1-3	once	TRBV7-2
TGTGCCAGTAGTCAGCGGGAGTGGACAGATACGCAGTATTTT	CASSQREWTDTQYF	TRBD2	TRBJ2-3	-	TRBV19
TGTGCCAGCAGTATTACAGGTGCGAACACTGAAGCTTTCTTT	CASSITGANTEAFF	-	TRBJ1-1	-	TRBV28
TGTGCCAGCAGACAGGTGGGAGGGGCAGATACGCAGTATTTT	CASRQVGGADTQYF	TRBD2	TRBJ2-3	-	TRBV2
TGTGCCACTCGCCTCGCACTCAGGGAGACCCAGTACTTC	CATRLALRETQYF	-	TRBJ2-5	-	TRBV6-5
TGCGCCAGCAGACCGGACAGGGGCAATCAGCCCCAGCATTTT	CASRPDRGNQPQHF	TRBD1	TRBJ1-5	-	TRBV5-1
TGTGCCACCGCTAGCGGAAGATACAATGAGCAGTTCTTC	CATASGRYNEQFF	TRBD2	TRBJ2-1	-	TRBV15
TGTGCCAGCAGTAGAAAGGGACGGAGCAGGGGGCCAGATACGCAGTATTTT	CASSRKGRSRGPDTQYF	TRBD1	TRBJ2-3	-	TRBV7-2
TGTGCCAGCAGTTCTAATCCGCGGACAGGCCGGGGAGGCGAGCAGTACTTC	CASSSNPRTGRGGEQYF	-	TRBJ2-7	-	TRBV2
TGCGCCAGCAGCCCGGCGACAGGTGCAACTAATGAAAAACTGTTTTTT	CASSPATGATNEKLFF	-	TRBJ1-4	-	TRBV5-1
TGTGCCAGCAGTCTTCCCGAGGGGACAGAGGTCTACGAGCAGTACTTC	CASSLPEGTEVYEQYF	TRBD1	TRBJ2-7	-	TRBV6-6
TGTGCCAGCAGCTTGAGGAACTATGGCTACACCTTC	CASSLRNYGYTF	-	TRBJ1-2	-	TRBV11-2
TGTGCCAGCCAGGGGGCGGGCTCCCTAGGGACCGGGGAGCTGTTTTTT	CASQGAGSLGTGELFF	TRBD1	TRBJ2-2	once	TRBV11-2
TGTGCCAGCAGTCGGGACAGCACCTACGAGCAGTACTTC	CASSRDSTYEQYF	TRBD1	TRBJ2-7	-	TRBV11-2
TGTGCCAGCAGCTTAGATTGGGCTAACAATGAGCAGTTCTTC	CASSLDWANNEQFF	-	TRBJ2-1	-	TRBV11-2
TGTGCCAGCAGCTTAGGGGTGACAACGAACACCGGGGAGCTGTTTTTT	CASSLGVTTNTGELFF	-	TRBJ2-2	-	TRBV11-3
TGTGCCAGTAGTATAGCTGAGGGTGGCTATGGCTACACCTTC	CASSIAEGGYGYTF	-	TRBJ1-2	-	TRBV19
TGTGCCTGCGTACCTCCCCAAGAGACCCAGTACTTC	CACVPPQETQYF	-	TRBJ2-5	-	TRBV2
TGTGCCAGCCGGGGGGCCAGTAAGAATGAGCAGTTCTTC	CASRGASKNEQFF	-	TRBJ2-1	-	TRBV7-9
TGTGCCAGCAGTGGGACAGGGGTAATCTCCTCTGGGGCCAACGTCCTGACTTTC	CASSGTGVISSGANVLTF	TRBD1	TRBJ2-6	-	TRBV6-1
TGTGCCAGCAGCTTGGGTCGGGACAGGGGCGCAGGGACCCAGTACTTC	CASSLGRDRGAGTQYF	TRBD1	TRBJ2-5	few	TRBV5-6
TGTGCCAATTACCATGGGACAGTCCCCGCCGAATGCTACACCTTC	CANYHGTVPAECYTF	-	TRBJ1-2	-	TRBV21-1
TGTGCCAGCAGTGAAGAGGCAGGGGGCGCAGCGGGCGCGTATGGCTACACCTTC	CASSEEAGGAAGAYGYTF	TRBD1	TRBJ1-2	few	TRBV6-1
TGTGCCAGCAGGGACTCCTCAAGGTCCTACAATGAGCAGTTCTTC	CASRDSSRSYNEQFF	-	TRBJ2-1	-	TRBV7-2
TGTGCCAGCTTCGTAGGGGAAGCGCTAGGGGCCAACGTCCTGACTTTC	CASFVGEALGANVLTF	-	TRBJ2-6	few	TRBV2